This T cell receptor (beta chain) was found in a study of cytomegalovirus exposure and HLA in healthy donors. Study at large: In a later analysis, it was reported that the roughly 120 validation repertoires had been produced on the same platform as the 666 repertoires belonging to the first cohort.

On this clone itself: Its antigen is as yet unknown.

The V gene's germline CDR1 is GTSNPN and CDR2 SVGIG (reference sequence). With V trimmed by 4 bases and J by 6 bases, 8 bases remained unmatched. This CDR3 comprises 14 residues. Study-wide results and limits: The study found most TCR sequences rare, yet found some public TCRs in many donors. First-cohort TCR clusters were later found to tend to co-occur in the 120 or so validation repertoires.

Using immunoSEQ multiplex PCR, the repertoire was profiled, and TCRdb retains in-frame clones only, with some absent. Of 57,000 or so clones in the sample, just under 95% were seen once. The chain has TRBV30 and TRBJ1-2; 10 bases map to TRBD1. Sequences were obtained from PBMCs. The sequence came from a man aged 18 to 29 in good health and CMV-seronegative. The CDR3 region has the DNA TGTGCCTGGACGGACAGGGGGGCAATGCATGGCTACACCTTC. This translates into CAWTDRGAMHGYTF.